This TCR beta chain stems from a study of circulating and synovial CD4+ cells in juvenile arthritis. Germline CDR1 reads SNHLY; CDR2 reads FYNNEI. The CDR3 is made up of 13 amino acids. Patients with active juvenile idiopathic arthritis donated these samples. A single count supports this clone. Antigen specificity is unknown. A junction end diverges from the germline sequence, so it may reflect a read error. Clones were read by immunoSEQ multiplex PCR, and TCRdb kept only the in-frame ones, dropping some. The table records 30,000 to 40,000 clones, about 95% of them present only once. Study conclusions and caveats: These repertoires were less diverse than bulk blood CD4 repertoires. CPL versus bulk CD4 samples: T cell genome counts differed by at least an order of magnitude.

The chain joins TRBV2 to TRBJ1-2, with TRBD1 matching 7 bases. Sequencing used CD4+ T cells from blood. The clonotype originates from a human donor with juvenile idiopathic arthritis. The CDR3 bases are TGTGCCAGCAGTCCCCAGGGACAGACTGCAGGGGCCTTC. As protein: CASSPQGQTAGAF. Full variable domain (outside the CDR3, taken from reference TRBV2 and TRBJ1-2): EPEVTQTPSHQVTQMGQEVILRCVPISNHLYFYWYRQILGQKVEFLVSFYNNEISEKSEIFDDQFSVERPDGSNFTLKIRSTKLEDSAMYFCASSPQGQTAGAFGSGTRLTVV.